These T cell receptor beta chains were read from a single sample in a study of shared clonotypes between healthy human individuals. Using immunoSEQ multiplex PCR, the repertoire was profiled, and TCRdb retains in-frame clones only, with some absent. Of around 600,000 clones listed, roughly 95% were seen once; the top ten hold 0.11%. The specimen was naive CD8+ T cells sorted from blood. These receptors all come from a woman younger than 45 in good health. Each CDR3 is given with its conserved first and last residue. A D gene is named only where the DNA matches it firmly. Some rows mark clone size as missing; the rest say once, few, many or name a class of expanded clone.

.	TRBV5-6	.	TRBJ2-1	CASSFLPAGLIEQFF	TGTGCCAGCAGCTTCTTACCCGCAGGACTAATTGAGCAGTTCTTC
.	TRBV9	.	TRBJ2-1	CASREGTGTIDGTEQFF	TGTGCCAGCAGAGAGGGGACCGGGACAATCGACGGCACTGAGCAGTTCTTC
.	TRBV11-2	.	TRBJ2-7	CASSSLPHGEPYEQYF	TGTGCCAGCAGCTCCTTACCTCATGGAGAACCCTACGAGCAGTACTTC
TRBD1	TRBV2	.	TRBJ1-2	CASRGDRGMFGYTF	TGTGCCAGCAGGGGGGACAGGGGTATGTTTGGCTACACCTTC
.	TRBV7-6	.	TRBJ2-3	CASSQGSEQYF	TGTGCCAGCAGCCAGGGTAGCGAGCAGTATTTT
TRBD2	TRBV10-2	.	TRBJ2-7	CASSESSLSGRVHYEQYF	TGCGCCAGCAGTGAGTCCTCTCTTAGCGGGAGGGTCCACTACGAGCAGTACTTC
.	TRBV27	few	TRBJ2-7	CASSSSSYEQYF	TGTGCCAGCAGTTCGAGCTCCTACGAGCAGTACTTC
.	TRBV19	.	TRBJ2-3	CASSRVYTDTQYF	TGTGCCAGTAGTCGGGTCTACACAGATACGCAGTATTTT
TRBD2	TRBV13	.	TRBJ2-7	CASRDRTSGFYEQYF	TGTGCCAGCAGGGATAGGACTAGCGGGTTCTACGAGCAGTACTTC
.	TRBV28	once	TRBJ2-7	CASSLQGGPGEQYF	TGTGCCAGCAGTTTACAGGGGGGTCCGGGTGAGCAGTACTTC
.	TRBV2	few	TRBJ1-5	CASNFRDQPQHF	TGTGCCAGCAATTTTAGGGACCAGCCCCAGCATTTT